These T cell receptor beta chains were read from a single sample in a study of spatial heterogeneity in lung cancer. Via MiXCR, TCRdb re-called the 5' RACE reads, giving one row per CDR3 protein. The data hold 4,500 to 6,500 distinct CDR3 sequences, with roughly an eighth observed a single time. Sequenced here: lung tumor tissue, sampled at surgery. These receptors were obtained from a female donor with early-stage non-small cell lung cancer. Both conserved end residues are part of each CDR3. Each record gives: CDR3 protein, CDR3 DNA, J gene, clone size, V gene, D gene. D genes are given only for firm matches. Only part of the rows carry a size: once, few, many, or a class if the clone is expanded.

CDR3aa: CASSLFYSGSAIEQYF
CDR3nt: TGTGCCAGCAGCTTATTTTATAGCGGGAGCGCGATCGAGCAGTACTTC
j_gene: TRBJ2-7
abundance: many
v_gene: TRBV7-2
d_gene: TRBD2

CDR3aa: CASRIGTGELFF
CDR3nt: TGTGCCAGCAGGATTGGGACCGGGGAGCTGTTTTTT
j_gene: TRBJ2-2
abundance: NA
v_gene: TRBV2
d_gene: NA

CDR3aa: CASSLWGAGELFF
CDR3nt: TGCGCCAGCAGCTTATGGGGAGCCGGGGAGCTGTTTTTT
j_gene: TRBJ2-2
abundance: many
v_gene: TRBV5-1
d_gene: NA

CDR3aa: CASSSLGEKLFF
CDR3nt: TGTGCCAGCAGCTCCTTAGGTGAAAAACTGTTTTTT
j_gene: TRBJ1-4
abundance: NA
v_gene: TRBV7-2
d_gene: NA

CDR3aa: CASSLKASATDTQYF
CDR3nt: TGTGCCAGCAGCTTAAAAGCTTCCGCCACAGATACGCAGTATTTT
j_gene: TRBJ2-3
abundance: many
v_gene: TRBV7-2
d_gene: NA

CDR3aa: CASSGLAGVIYEQFF
CDR3nt: TGTGCCAGCAGTGGTCTAGCGGGAGTCATATATGAGCAGTTCTTC
j_gene: TRBJ2-1
abundance: medium-sized
v_gene: TRBV12-3/TRBV12-4
d_gene: TRBD2

CDR3aa: CSASGYGVSTDTQYF
CDR3nt: TGCAGTGCTAGCGGATACGGGGTTAGCACAGATACGCAGTATTTT
j_gene: TRBJ2-3
abundance: many
v_gene: TRBV20-1
d_gene: NA

CDR3aa: CASSQDWGTGSYNEQFF
CDR3nt: TGCGCCAGCAGCCAAGATTGGGGGACCGGGTCCTACAATGAGCAGTTCTTC
j_gene: TRBJ2-1
abundance: many
v_gene: TRBV4-1
d_gene: NA

CDR3aa: CSVEGSGRGEQYF
CDR3nt: TGCAGCGTTGAAGGTAGCGGGAGGGGGGAGCAGTACTTC
j_gene: TRBJ2-7
abundance: medium-sized
v_gene: TRBV29-1
d_gene: TRBD2

CDR3aa: CASRGTGFNTGELFF
CDR3nt: TGTGCCAGCAGGGGTACCGGATTCAACACCGGGGAGCTGTTTTTT
j_gene: TRBJ2-2
abundance: medium-sized
v_gene: TRBV28
d_gene: NA

CDR3aa: CASSESGLSNEKLFF
CDR3nt: TGTGCCAGCAGTGAAAGTGGGCTGTCTAATGAAAAACTGTTTTTT
j_gene: TRBJ1-4
abundance: medium-sized
v_gene: TRBV6-1
d_gene: NA

CDR3aa: CASSDRVDYEQYF
CDR3nt: TGTGCCAGCAGCGACAGGGTGGACTACGAGCAGTACTTC
j_gene: TRBJ2-7
abundance: medium-sized
v_gene: TRBV6-5
d_gene: TRBD1

CDR3aa: CASSDRAGGRFGEHFF
CDR3nt: TGTGCCAGCAGTGATCGAGCGGGAGGGCGCTTTGGTGAGCATTTCTTC
j_gene: TRBJ2-1
abundance: many
v_gene: TRBV2
d_gene: TRBD2

CDR3aa: CASSQGQAPMNTEAFF
CDR3nt: TGTGCCAGCAGCCAAGGTCAGGCCCCAATGAACACTGAAGCTTTCTTT
j_gene: TRBJ1-1
abundance: NA
v_gene: TRBV3-1
d_gene: NA

CDR3aa: CASLRGGNTGELFF
CDR3nt: TGTGCCAGCTTAAGAGGAGGGAACACCGGGGAGCTGTTTTTT
j_gene: TRBJ2-2
abundance: medium-sized
v_gene: TRBV28
d_gene: NA

CDR3aa: CASSLGPPDTQYF
CDR3nt: TGCGCCAGCAGCTTGGGTCCCCCAGATACGCAGTATTTT
j_gene: TRBJ2-3
abundance: medium-sized
v_gene: TRBV5-1
d_gene: NA

CDR3aa: CASSLISNEQFF
CDR3nt: TGTGCCAGCAGCTTAATCTCCAATGAGCAGTTCTTC
j_gene: TRBJ2-1
abundance: few
v_gene: TRBV7-9
d_gene: NA

CDR3aa: CASSLDGGANYGYTF
CDR3nt: TGCGCCAGCAGCTTGGATGGGGGCGCGAACTATGGCTACACCTTC
j_gene: TRBJ1-2
abundance: few
v_gene: TRBV5-1
d_gene: NA

CDR3aa: CSVRRQNNSPLHF
CDR3nt: TGCAGTGTCCGACGGCAAAACAATTCACCCCTCCACTTT
j_gene: TRBJ1-6
abundance: many
v_gene: TRBV20-1
d_gene: NA

CDR3aa: CASSSFRTGASSGANVLTF
CDR3nt: TGTGCCAGCAGTAGTTTTCGGACAGGAGCTTCCTCTGGGGCCAACGTCCTGACTTTC
j_gene: TRBJ2-6
abundance: NA
v_gene: TRBV11-2
d_gene: TRBD1

CDR3aa: CASSLDHDGHNEQFF
CDR3nt: TGTGCCAGCAGCTTAGACCACGATGGGCACAATGAGCAGTTCTTC
j_gene: TRBJ2-1
abundance: many
v_gene: TRBV11-3
d_gene: NA

CDR3aa: CASSLTGTQTRNEQFF
CDR3nt: TGTGCCAGCAGCTTAACCGGGACCCAGACTCGCAATGAGCAGTTCTTC
j_gene: TRBJ2-1
abundance: many
v_gene: TRBV7-3
d_gene: NA

CDR3aa: CASSLGRYGQGNTGELFF
CDR3nt: TGTGCCAGCAGTCTAGGCAGATATGGGCAGGGCAACACCGGGGAGCTGTTTTTT
j_gene: TRBJ2-2
abundance: many
v_gene: TRBV28
d_gene: NA

CDR3aa: CAWSVRREGELFF
CDR3nt: TGTGCCTGGAGTGTTCGGCGGGAGGGGGAGCTGTTTTTT
j_gene: TRBJ2-2
abundance: medium-sized
v_gene: TRBV30
d_gene: TRBD2

CDR3aa: CSVETPYDHEQFF
CDR3nt: TGCAGCGTTGAAACCCCTTATGACCATGAGCAGTTCTTC
j_gene: TRBJ2-1
abundance: medium-sized
v_gene: TRBV29-1
d_gene: NA

CDR3aa: CASSLGLAEYNEQFF
CDR3nt: TGTGCCAGCAGCTTGGGACTAGCGGAATACAATGAGCAGTTCTTC
j_gene: TRBJ2-1
abundance: NA
v_gene: TRBV5-4
d_gene: TRBD2

CDR3aa: CASSGQGVGNQPQHF
CDR3nt: TGTGCCAGCAGTGGACAGGGGGTAGGCAATCAGCCCCAGCATTTT
j_gene: TRBJ1-5
abundance: medium-sized
v_gene: TRBV12-3/TRBV12-4
d_gene: TRBD1

CDR3aa: CSAWTHNEQFF
CDR3nt: TGCAGTGCATGGACTCACAATGAGCAGTTCTTC
j_gene: TRBJ2-1
abundance: few
v_gene: TRBV20-1
d_gene: NA

CDR3aa: CASSVAAGGSMETQYF
CDR3nt: TGTGCCAGCAGTGTTGCAGCGGGAGGCAGTATGGAGACCCAGTACTTC
j_gene: TRBJ2-5
abundance: NA
v_gene: TRBV6-1
d_gene: TRBD2

CDR3aa: CASNQALNEKLFF
CDR3nt: TGTGCCAGCAACCAGGCGCTCAATGAAAAACTGTTTTTT
j_gene: TRBJ1-4
abundance: NA
v_gene: TRBV12-3/TRBV12-4
d_gene: NA

CDR3aa: CSARDMGKNIQYF
CDR3nt: TGCAGTGCGCGCGATATGGGCAAAAACATTCAGTACTTC
j_gene: TRBJ2-4
abundance: few
v_gene: TRBV20-1
d_gene: NA

CDR3aa: CASSLEDDRTQYF
CDR3nt: TGTGCCAGCAGCTTAGAGGACGACAGAACCCAGTACTTC
j_gene: TRBJ2-5
abundance: medium-sized
v_gene: TRBV11-2
d_gene: NA

CDR3aa: CASSPSPGQGEQFF
CDR3nt: TGTGCCAGCAGCCCCTCTCCTGGACAAGGTGAGCAGTTCTTC
j_gene: TRBJ2-1
abundance: few
v_gene: TRBV11-3
d_gene: NA

CDR3aa: CASSSETGGRYEQYF
CDR3nt: TGTGCCAGCAGTTCTGAGACAGGCGGGAGATACGAGCAGTACTTC
j_gene: TRBJ2-7
abundance: medium-sized
v_gene: TRBV28
d_gene: NA

CDR3aa: CASSPDSRYTEAFF
CDR3nt: TGTGCCAGCAGCCCGGACAGTCGATACACTGAAGCTTTCTTT
j_gene: TRBJ1-1
abundance: medium-sized
v_gene: TRBV7-9
d_gene: NA

CDR3aa: CASPARGTMPYNEQFF
CDR3nt: TGTGCCAGCCCTGCCCGAGGGACTATGCCCTACAATGAGCAGTTCTTC
j_gene: TRBJ2-1
abundance: few
v_gene: TRBV12-3/TRBV12-4
d_gene: TRBD2

CDR3aa: CASSLGQYNEQFF
CDR3nt: TGTGCCAGCAGCTTGGGACAATACAATGAGCAGTTCTTC
j_gene: TRBJ2-1
abundance: many
v_gene: TRBV5-4
d_gene: NA

CDR3aa: CSVEKGDGGGYTF
CDR3nt: TGCAGCGTTGAAAAGGGGGATGGAGGTGGTTACACCTTC
j_gene: TRBJ1-2
abundance: few
v_gene: TRBV29-1
d_gene: NA

CDR3aa: CASSSRQRYNEQFF
CDR3nt: TGTGCCAGCAGTTCCCGACAGAGGTACAATGAGCAGTTCTTC
j_gene: TRBJ2-1
abundance: medium-sized
v_gene: TRBV6-1
d_gene: NA

CDR3aa: CASSLEGPLGTQYF
CDR3nt: TGTGCCAGCAGCTTAGAAGGCCCCTTGGGGACCCAGTACTTC
j_gene: TRBJ2-5
abundance: medium-sized
v_gene: TRBV7-8
d_gene: NA

CDR3aa: CSARGFKDGYTF
CDR3nt: TGCAGTGCTAGAGGTTTTAAGGATGGCTACACCTTC
j_gene: TRBJ1-2
abundance: many
v_gene: TRBV20-1
d_gene: NA

CDR3aa: CASADSGTRNEQFF
CDR3nt: TGTGCCAGCGCCGATTCCGGGACTCGCAATGAGCAGTTCTTC
j_gene: TRBJ2-1
abundance: few
v_gene: TRBV6-6
d_gene: NA

CDR3aa: CASSPAPGTSSYNEQFF
CDR3nt: TGCGCCAGCAGCCCCGCCCCAGGGACAAGCTCCTACAATGAGCAGTTCTTC
j_gene: TRBJ2-1
abundance: medium-sized
v_gene: TRBV4-1
d_gene: NA

CDR3aa: CASSPPAGGSHEQYF
CDR3nt: TGTGCCAGCAGTCCCCCAGCGGGAGGGAGCCACGAGCAGTACTTC
j_gene: TRBJ2-7
abundance: medium-sized
v_gene: TRBV6-1
d_gene: TRBD2

CDR3aa: CASAPSGQTLGYGYTF
CDR3nt: TGTGCCAGCGCTCCCTCGGGACAGACCCTAGGGTATGGCTACACCTTC
j_gene: TRBJ1-2
abundance: few
v_gene: TRBV28
d_gene: TRBD1

CDR3aa: CASYRFGQGTTGELFF
CDR3nt: TGTGCCAGCTACAGATTCGGACAGGGGACCACCGGGGAGCTGTTTTTT
j_gene: TRBJ2-2
abundance: many
v_gene: TRBV28
d_gene: TRBD1

CDR3aa: CASRRWGGAVGELFF
CDR3nt: TGTGCCAGCAGACGGTGGGGGGGCGCGGTCGGGGAGCTGTTTTTT
j_gene: TRBJ2-2
abundance: NA
v_gene: TRBV27
d_gene: NA

CDR3aa: CASRDRGETQYF
CDR3nt: TGTGCCAGCAGAGACAGGGGAGAGACCCAGTACTTC
j_gene: TRBJ2-5
abundance: many
v_gene: TRBV6-5
d_gene: TRBD1

CDR3aa: CSVSRSESNTGELFF
CDR3nt: TGCAGCGTGTCAAGAAGCGAGTCGAACACCGGGGAGCTGTTTTTT
j_gene: TRBJ2-2
abundance: many
v_gene: TRBV29-1
d_gene: NA

CDR3aa: CASSLLGSSVYEQYF
CDR3nt: TGTGCCAGCAGCTTGTTAGGCTCTTCGGTCTACGAGCAGTACTTC
j_gene: TRBJ2-7
abundance: NA
v_gene: TRBV11-1
d_gene: NA

CDR3aa: CASSQEARGITEAFF
CDR3nt: TGTGCCAGCAGCCAAGAAGCCAGGGGTATAACTGAAGCTTTCTTT
j_gene: TRBJ1-1
abundance: NA
v_gene: TRBV3-1
d_gene: NA

CDR3aa: CASSLRTVNAEAFF
CDR3nt: TGCGCCAGCAGCTTGCGGACAGTCAACGCTGAAGCTTTCTTT
j_gene: TRBJ1-1
abundance: medium-sized
v_gene: TRBV5-1
d_gene: NA

CDR3aa: CASSGTGPGELFF
CDR3nt: TGTGCCAGCAGTGGGACGGGACCCGGGGAGCTGTTTTTT
j_gene: TRBJ2-2
abundance: many
v_gene: TRBV27
d_gene: NA

CDR3aa: CASSPDFSRNIQYF
CDR3nt: TGTGCCAGCTCACCCGATTTCAGTAGAAACATTCAGTACTTC
j_gene: TRBJ2-4
abundance: many
v_gene: TRBV18
d_gene: NA

CDR3aa: CASSLGQGKTFNYGYTF
CDR3nt: TGTGCCAGCAGCTTGGGACAGGGGAAAACCTTCAACTATGGCTACACCTTC
j_gene: TRBJ1-2
abundance: many
v_gene: TRBV5-4
d_gene: TRBD1

CDR3aa: CASSEALRRTGELFF
CDR3nt: TGTGCCAGCAGTGAAGCGCTTCGGCGGACCGGGGAGCTGTTTTTT
j_gene: TRBJ2-2
abundance: medium-sized
v_gene: TRBV2
d_gene: NA

CDR3aa: CASIQGRTGELFF
CDR3nt: TGTGCCAGCATACAGGGGAGGACCGGGGAGCTGTTTTTT
j_gene: TRBJ2-2
abundance: many
v_gene: TRBV6-5
d_gene: NA

CDR3aa: CASSRDSLSGANVLTF
CDR3nt: TGTGCCAGCAGTCGGGACAGCCTCTCTGGGGCCAACGTCCTGACTTTC
j_gene: TRBJ2-6
abundance: hyperexpanded
v_gene: TRBV6-5
d_gene: TRBD1